This paragraph reports one TCR beta chain. Its specificity is not known. This table comes from immunoSEQ multiplex PCR, and its TCRdb copy is limited to in-frame clones, with some not included. The sample records about 180,000 clones, roughly nine tenths being singletons. The CDR3 covers 14 residues. Germline lookup yields CDR1 SGHNT and CDR2 YYREEE (reference sequence). Deletions cut 0 bases from V and 5 bases from J, with 9 bases between. The entry originates in a study of T cell responses to AZD1222 COVID-19 vaccine. Notes on the study in general: The breadth and depth of Spike-specific TCRs increased once two AZD1222 doses had been given. Spike-wide vaccine-associated CD4 TCRs dominated at 160-218 and 743-854.

V and J are TRBV5-4 and TRBJ2-1, with D unresolved. The material sequenced was peripheral blood, taken on day 0 of AZD1222 vaccination. The TCR comes from an adult in good health. The CDR3: CASSLEQFNNEQFF. For the CDR3, the DNA is TGTGCCAGCAGCTTGGAGCAGTTTAACAATGAGCAGTTCTTC. Based on the CDR3 plus reference TRBV5-4 and TRBJ2-1, the full variable domain is ETGVTQSPTHLIKTRGQQVTLRCSSQSGHNTVSWYQQALGQGPQFIFQYYREEENGRGNFPPRFSGLQFPNYSSELNVNALELDDSALYLCASSLEQFNNEQFFGPGTRLTVL.